The T cell receptor beta chain described here comes from a study of blood T cells in healthy people across ages. For the second PCR, which ran for 7 to 11 cycles, a sample-barcoded 5' primer and a J-beta primer mix were used. One entry per CDR3 protein, called by TCRdb with MiXCR from the 5' RACE reads. Among 1.8 million or so distinct CDR3 sequences listed, 35% to 50% were seen once. This clonotype was counted only a few times. One end of the junction does not line up with germline, which may come from a read error. The CDR3 spans 17 residues. Germline values: CDR1 SQVTM, CDR2 ANQGSEA. This clonotype was obtained from a human donor in good health. The chain is built from TRBV29-1 and TRBJ2-3, with 8 nucleotides matching TRBD2. The specimen sequenced was blood. The CDR3 DNA reads TGCAGCGCTGAAGAAGGGTACGGGACTAGTTTCACAGATACGCAGTATTTT. Protein sequence: CSAEEGYGTSFTDTQYF.